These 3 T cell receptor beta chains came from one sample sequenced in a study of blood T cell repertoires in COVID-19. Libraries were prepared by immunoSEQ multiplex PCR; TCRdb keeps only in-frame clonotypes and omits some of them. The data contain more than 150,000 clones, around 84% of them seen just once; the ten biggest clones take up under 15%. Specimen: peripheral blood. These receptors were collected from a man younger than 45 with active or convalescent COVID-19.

The chain's CDR3 is CASSYSIAGQGATDTQYF. As DNA, the CDR3 is TGTGCCAGCAGTTACTCGATTGCGGGACAGGGAGCCACAGATACGCAGTATTTT. V and J are TRBV6-2 or TRBV6-3 and TRBJ2-3, with 9 bases matching TRBD1. This CDR3 is 18 amino acids long. Per germline, CDR1 MNHEY and CDR2 SVGEGT. V shed 0 bases, J shed 2 bases, and the junction held 9 bases outside the gene matches.

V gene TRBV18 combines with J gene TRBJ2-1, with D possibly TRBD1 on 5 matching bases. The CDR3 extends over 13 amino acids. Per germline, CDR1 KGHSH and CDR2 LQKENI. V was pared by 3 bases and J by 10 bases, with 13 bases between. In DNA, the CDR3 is TGTGCCAGCTCACCGGACACTCGGCGGGAGCAGTTCTTC. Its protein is CASSPDTRREQFF. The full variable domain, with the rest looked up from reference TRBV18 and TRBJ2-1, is NAGVMQNPRHLVRRRGQEARLRCSPMKGHSHVYWYRQLPEEGLKFMVYLQKENIIDESGMPKERFSAEFPKEGPSILRIQQVVRGDSAAYFCASSPDTRREQFFGPGTRLTVL.

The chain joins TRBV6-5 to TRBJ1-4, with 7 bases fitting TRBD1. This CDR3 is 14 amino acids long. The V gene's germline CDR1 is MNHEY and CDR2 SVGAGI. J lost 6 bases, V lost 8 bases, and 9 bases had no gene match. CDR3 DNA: TGTGCCAGCGCGCCGGGACAGAGGGATGAAAAACTGTTTTTT. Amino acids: CASAPGQRDEKLFF.